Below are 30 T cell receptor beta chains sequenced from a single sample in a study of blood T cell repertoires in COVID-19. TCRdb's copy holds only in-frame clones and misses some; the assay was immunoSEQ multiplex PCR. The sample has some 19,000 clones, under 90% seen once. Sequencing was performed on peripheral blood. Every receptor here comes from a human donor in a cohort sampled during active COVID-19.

CDR3 loop: CASRATGANYGYTF. The CDR3 DNA is TGTGCCTCCAGGGCCACAGGGGCTAACTATGGCTACACCTTC. The chain uses TRBV30 and TRBJ1-2, with 7 bases that match TRBD1. Germline V CDR1 and CDR2: GTSNPN, SVGIG (reference sequence). The CDR3 covers 14 residues. The V segment lost 7 bases and the J segment 0 bases; nucleotides outside the gene matches: 8.

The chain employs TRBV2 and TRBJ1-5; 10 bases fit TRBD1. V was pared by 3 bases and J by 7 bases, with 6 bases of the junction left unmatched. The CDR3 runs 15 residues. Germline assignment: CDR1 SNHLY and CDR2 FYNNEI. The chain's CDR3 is CASSDRTGGRQPQHF. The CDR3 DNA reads TGTGCCAGCAGTGACAGGACAGGGGGGAGACAGCCCCAGCATTTT.

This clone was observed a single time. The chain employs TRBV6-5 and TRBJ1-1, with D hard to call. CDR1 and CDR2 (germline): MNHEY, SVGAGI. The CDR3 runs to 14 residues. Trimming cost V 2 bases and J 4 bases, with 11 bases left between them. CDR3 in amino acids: CASSYGDFSTEAFF. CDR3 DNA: TGTGCCAGCAGTTACGGTGATTTCAGCACTGAAGCTTTCTTT.

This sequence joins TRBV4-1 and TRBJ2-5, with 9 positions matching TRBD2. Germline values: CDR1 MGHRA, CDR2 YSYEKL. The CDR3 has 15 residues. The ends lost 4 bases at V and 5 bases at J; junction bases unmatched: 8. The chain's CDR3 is CASSPYLAGAETQYF. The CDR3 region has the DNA TGCGCCAGCAGCCCCTACTTAGCGGGAGCGGAGACCCAGTACTTC.

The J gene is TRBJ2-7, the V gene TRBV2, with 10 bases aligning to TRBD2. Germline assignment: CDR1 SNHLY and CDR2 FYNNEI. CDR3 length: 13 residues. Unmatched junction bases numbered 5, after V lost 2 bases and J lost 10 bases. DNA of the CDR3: TGTGCCAGCAGTGAAAAGCGGGAGGGTCCTCAGTACTTC. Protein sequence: CASSEKREGPQYF.

CDR3 loop: CATSASGTDTGELFF. In DNA form, the CDR3 reads TGTGCCACCAGCGCCTCCGGGACAGACACCGGGGAGCTGTTTTTT. The chain links TRBV15 to TRBJ2-2, with 7 bases fitting TRBD1. This CDR3 has 15 amino acids. After removal of 5 bases from V and 3 bases from J, the junction contained 6 bases not matched to a gene. Germline CDR1 LNHNV, CDR2 YYDKDF (reference sequence).

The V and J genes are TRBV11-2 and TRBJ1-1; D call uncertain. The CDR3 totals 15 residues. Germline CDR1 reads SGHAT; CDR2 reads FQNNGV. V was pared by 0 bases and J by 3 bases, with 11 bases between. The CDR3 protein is CASSLDPGLDTEAFF. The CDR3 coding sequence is TGTGCCAGCAGCTTAGATCCAGGACTCGACACTGAAGCTTTCTTT.

The CDR3 DNA follows: TGTGCCAGCAGTTCACAAACCGGACAGGGTCTCTTGTACGAGCAGTACTTC. Its protein is CASSSQTGQGLLYEQYF. The chain is built from TRBV27 and TRBJ2-7, with 8 bases aligning to TRBD1. This CDR3 spans 17 amino acids. Germline CDR1 MNHEY, CDR2 SMNVEV (reference sequence). The V and J ends lost 4 bases and 4 bases, in that order; junction bases with no gene match: 15.

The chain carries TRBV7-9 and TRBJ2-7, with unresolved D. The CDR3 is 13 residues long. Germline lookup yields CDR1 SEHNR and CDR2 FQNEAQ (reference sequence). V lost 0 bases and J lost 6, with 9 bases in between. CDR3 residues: CASSLAPAIEQYF. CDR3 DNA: TGTGCCAGCAGCTTAGCGCCAGCGATCGAGCAGTACTTC. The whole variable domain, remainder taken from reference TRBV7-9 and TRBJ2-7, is DTGVSQNPRHKITKRGQNVTFRCDPISEHNRLYWYRQTLGQGPEFLTYFQNEAQLEKSRLLSDRFSAERPKGSFSTLEIQRTEQGDSAMYLCASSLAPAIEQYFGPGTRLTVT.

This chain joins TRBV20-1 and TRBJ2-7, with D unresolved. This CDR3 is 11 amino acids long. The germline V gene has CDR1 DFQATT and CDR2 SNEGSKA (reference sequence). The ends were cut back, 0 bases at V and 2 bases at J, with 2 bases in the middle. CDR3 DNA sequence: TGCAGTGCTAGAGACACCTACGAGCAGTACTTC. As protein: CSARDTYEQYF.

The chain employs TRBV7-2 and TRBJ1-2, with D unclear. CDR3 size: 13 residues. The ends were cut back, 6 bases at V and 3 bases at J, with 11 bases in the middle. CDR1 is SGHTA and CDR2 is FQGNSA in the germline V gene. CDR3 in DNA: TGTGCCAGCAGACCGGGTTATGACTATGGCTACACCTTC. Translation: CASRPGYDYGYTF.

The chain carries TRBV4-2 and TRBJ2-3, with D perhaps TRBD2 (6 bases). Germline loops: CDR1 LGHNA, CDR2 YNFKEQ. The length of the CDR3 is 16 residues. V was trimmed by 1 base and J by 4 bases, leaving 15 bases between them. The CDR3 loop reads CASSQGPAGTPDTQYF. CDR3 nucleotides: TGTGCCAGCAGCCAAGGTCCGGCGGGAACTCCAGATACGCAGTATTTT.

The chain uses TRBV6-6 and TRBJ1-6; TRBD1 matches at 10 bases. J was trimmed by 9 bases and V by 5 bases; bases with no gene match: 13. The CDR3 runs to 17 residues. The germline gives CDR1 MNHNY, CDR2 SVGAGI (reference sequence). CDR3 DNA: TGTGCCAGCAGTCGATCAAAACGGGACAGGGGAGGTTCACCCCTCCACTTT. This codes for CASSRSKRDRGGSPLHF.

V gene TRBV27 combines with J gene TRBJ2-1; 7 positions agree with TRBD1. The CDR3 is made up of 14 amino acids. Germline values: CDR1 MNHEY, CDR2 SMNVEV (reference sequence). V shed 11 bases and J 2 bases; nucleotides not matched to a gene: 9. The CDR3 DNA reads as TGTGCCGCAAAGATAGGACAGGCCTACAATGAGCAGTTCTTC. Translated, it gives CAAKIGQAYNEQFF.

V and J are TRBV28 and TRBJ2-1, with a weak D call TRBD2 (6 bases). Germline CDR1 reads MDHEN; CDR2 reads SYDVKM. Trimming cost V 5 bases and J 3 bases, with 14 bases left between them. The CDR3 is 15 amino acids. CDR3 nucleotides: TGTGCCAGCAGTCCGGGACTCACGAACTACAATGAGCAGTTCTTC. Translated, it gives CASSPGLTNYNEQFF.

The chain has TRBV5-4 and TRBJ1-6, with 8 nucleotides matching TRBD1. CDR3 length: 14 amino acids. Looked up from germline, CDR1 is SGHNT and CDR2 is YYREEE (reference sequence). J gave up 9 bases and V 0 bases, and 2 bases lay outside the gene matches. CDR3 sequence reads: CASSLDRGGSPLHF. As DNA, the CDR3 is TGTGCCAGCAGCTTGGACAGGGGGGGTTCACCCCTCCACTTT. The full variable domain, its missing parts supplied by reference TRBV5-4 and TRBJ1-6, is ETGVTQSPTHLIKTRGQQVTLRCSSQSGHNTVSWYQQALGQGPQFIFQYYREEENGRGNFPPRFSGLQFPNYSSELNVNALELDDSALYLCASSLDRGGSPLHFGNGTRLTVT.

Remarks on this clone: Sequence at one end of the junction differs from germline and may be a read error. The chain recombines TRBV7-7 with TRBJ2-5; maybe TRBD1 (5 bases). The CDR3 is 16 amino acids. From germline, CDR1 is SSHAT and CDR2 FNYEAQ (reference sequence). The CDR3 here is CASSLGRAISQETQYF. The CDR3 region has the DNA TGTGCTAGCAGCTTAGGCAGGGCAATAAGTCAAGAGACCCAGTACTTC.

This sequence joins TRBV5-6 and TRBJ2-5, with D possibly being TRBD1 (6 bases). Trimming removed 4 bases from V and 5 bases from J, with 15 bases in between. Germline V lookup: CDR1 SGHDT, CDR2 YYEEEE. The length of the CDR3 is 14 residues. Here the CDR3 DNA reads TGTGCCAGCAGCCCTTCGGACAGATGGGAGACCCAGTACTTC. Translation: CASSPSDRWETQYF. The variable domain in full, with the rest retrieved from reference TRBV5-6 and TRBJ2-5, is DAGVTQSPTHLIKTRGQQVTLRCSPKSGHDTVSWYQQALGQGPQFIFQYYEEEERQRGNFPDRFSGHQFPNYSSELNVNALLLGDSALYLCASSPSDRWETQYFGPGTRLLVL.

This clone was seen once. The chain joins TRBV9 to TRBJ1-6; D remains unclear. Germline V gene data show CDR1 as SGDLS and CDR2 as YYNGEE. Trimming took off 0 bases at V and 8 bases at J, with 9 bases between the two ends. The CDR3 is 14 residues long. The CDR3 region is CASSVGGFYSPLHF. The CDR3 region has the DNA TGTGCCAGCAGCGTAGGAGGGTTCTATTCACCCCTCCACTTT.

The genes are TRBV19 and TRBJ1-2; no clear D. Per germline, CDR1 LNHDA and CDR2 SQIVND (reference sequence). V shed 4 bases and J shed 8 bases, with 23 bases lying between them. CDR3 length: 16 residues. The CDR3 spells CASSNIMAGIGEGYTF. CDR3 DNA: TGTGCCAGTAGTAATATTATGGCAGGAATTGGCGAGGGCTACACCTTC.

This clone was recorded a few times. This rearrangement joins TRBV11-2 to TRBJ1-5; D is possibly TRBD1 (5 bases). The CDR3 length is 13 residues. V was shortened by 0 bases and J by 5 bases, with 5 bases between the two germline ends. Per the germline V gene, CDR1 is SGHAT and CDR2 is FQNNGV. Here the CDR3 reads CASSLETDQPQHF. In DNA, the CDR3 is TGTGCCAGCAGCTTAGAGACAGATCAGCCCCAGCATTTT.

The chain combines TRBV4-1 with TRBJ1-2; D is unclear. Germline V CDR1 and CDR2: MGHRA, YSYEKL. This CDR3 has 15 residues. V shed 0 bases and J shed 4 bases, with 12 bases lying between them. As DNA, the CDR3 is TGCGCCAGCAGCCAAGACTTACTTCGACTCTATGGCTACACCTTC. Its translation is CASSQDLLRLYGYTF.

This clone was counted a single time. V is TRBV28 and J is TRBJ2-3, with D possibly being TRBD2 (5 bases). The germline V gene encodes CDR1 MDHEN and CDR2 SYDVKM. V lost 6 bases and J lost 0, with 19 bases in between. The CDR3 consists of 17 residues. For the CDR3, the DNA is TGTGCCAGCAGCCCCTCTCACGGACTTGGTAGCACAGATACGCAGTATTTT. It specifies CASSPSHGLGSTDTQYF.

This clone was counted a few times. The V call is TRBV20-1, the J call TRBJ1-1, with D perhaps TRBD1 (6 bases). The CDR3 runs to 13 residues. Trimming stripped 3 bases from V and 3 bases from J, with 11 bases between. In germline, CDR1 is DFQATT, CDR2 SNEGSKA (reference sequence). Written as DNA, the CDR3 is TGCAGTGCTAGTACAGGGTCTCACACTGAAGCTTTCTTT. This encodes CSASTGSHTEAFF.

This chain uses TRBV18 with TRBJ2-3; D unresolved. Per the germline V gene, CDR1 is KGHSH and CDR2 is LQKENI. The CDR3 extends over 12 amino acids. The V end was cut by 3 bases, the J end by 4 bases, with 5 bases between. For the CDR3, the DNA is TGTGCCAGCTCACCTCAGGCAGATACGCAGTATTTT. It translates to CASSPQADTQYF.

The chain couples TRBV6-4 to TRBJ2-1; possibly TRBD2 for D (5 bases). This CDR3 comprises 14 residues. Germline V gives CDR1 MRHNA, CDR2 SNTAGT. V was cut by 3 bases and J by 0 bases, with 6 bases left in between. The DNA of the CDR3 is TGTGCCAGCAGTGAGGGGAGCTCCTACAATGAGCAGTTCTTC. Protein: CASSEGSSYNEQFF.

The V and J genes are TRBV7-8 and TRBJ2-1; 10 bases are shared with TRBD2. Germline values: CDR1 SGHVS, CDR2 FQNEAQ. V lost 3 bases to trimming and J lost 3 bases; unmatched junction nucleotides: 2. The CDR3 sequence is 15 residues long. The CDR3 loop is CASSFWTSGYNEQFF. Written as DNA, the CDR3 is TGTGCCAGCAGCTTCTGGACTAGCGGCTACAATGAGCAGTTCTTC.

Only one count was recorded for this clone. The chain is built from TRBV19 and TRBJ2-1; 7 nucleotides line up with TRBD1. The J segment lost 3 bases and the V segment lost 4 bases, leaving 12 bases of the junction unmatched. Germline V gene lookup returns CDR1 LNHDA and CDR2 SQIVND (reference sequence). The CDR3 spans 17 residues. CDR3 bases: TGTGCCAGTAGTACGTCCTTGACAGGGAACCTCTACAATGAGCAGTTCTTC. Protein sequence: CASSTSLTGNLYNEQFF.

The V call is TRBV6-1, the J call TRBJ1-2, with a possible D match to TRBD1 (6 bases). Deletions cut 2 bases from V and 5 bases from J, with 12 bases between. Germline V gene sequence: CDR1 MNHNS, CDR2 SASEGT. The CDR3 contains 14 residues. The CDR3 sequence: CASSETGRLYGYTF. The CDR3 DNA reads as TGTGCCAGCAGTGAAACAGGGCGATTATATGGCTACACCTTC.

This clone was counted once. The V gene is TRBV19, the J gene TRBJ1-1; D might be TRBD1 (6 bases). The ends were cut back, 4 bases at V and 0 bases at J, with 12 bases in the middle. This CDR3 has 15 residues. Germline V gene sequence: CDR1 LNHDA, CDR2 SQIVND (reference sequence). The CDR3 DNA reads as TGTGCCAGTAGTACCCAACAGGGAATGAACACTGAAGCTTTCTTT. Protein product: CASSTQQGMNTEAFF.